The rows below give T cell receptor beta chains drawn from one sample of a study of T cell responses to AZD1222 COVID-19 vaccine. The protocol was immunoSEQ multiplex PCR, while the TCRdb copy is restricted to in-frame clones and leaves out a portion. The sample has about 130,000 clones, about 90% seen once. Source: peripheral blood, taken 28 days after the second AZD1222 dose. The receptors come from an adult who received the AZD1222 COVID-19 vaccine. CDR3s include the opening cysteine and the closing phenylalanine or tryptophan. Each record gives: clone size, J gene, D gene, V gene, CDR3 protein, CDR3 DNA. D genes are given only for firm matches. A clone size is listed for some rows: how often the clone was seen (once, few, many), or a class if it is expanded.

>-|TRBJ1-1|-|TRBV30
CAWSPIDRAFF
TGTGCCTGGAGTCCGATAGACAGGGCTTTCTTT
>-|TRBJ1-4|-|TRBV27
CASRQGEKLFF
TGTGCCAGCAGACAAGGGGAAAAACTGTTTTTT
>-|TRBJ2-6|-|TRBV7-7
CASSLGAGRANVLTF
TGTGCCAGCAGCTTGGGGGCAGGGAGGGCCAACGTCCTGACTTTC
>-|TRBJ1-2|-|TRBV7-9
CASEPARNYGYTF
TGTGCCAGCGAGCCAGCGCGGAACTATGGCTACACCTTC
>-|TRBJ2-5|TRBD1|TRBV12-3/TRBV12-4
CASSRDRQETQYF
TGTGCCAGCAGCCGGGACAGACAAGAGACCCAGTACTTC
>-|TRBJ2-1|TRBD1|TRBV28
CASRDRGSYNEQFF
TGTGCCAGCAGGGACAGGGGATCTTACAATGAGCAGTTCTTC
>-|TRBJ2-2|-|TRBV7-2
CASREGVSGELFF
TGTGCCAGCAGGGAAGGGGTCTCCGGGGAGCTGTTTTTT
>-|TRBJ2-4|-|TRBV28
CASSLSGQNIQYF
TGTGCCAGCAGTTTATCTGGGCAAAACATTCAGTACTTC
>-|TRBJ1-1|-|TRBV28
CASSLGTEAFF
TGTGCCAGCAGTTTGGGGACTGAAGCTTTCTTT
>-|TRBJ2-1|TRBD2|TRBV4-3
CASSQERLAGIYNEQFF
TGCGCCAGCAGCCAAGAGAGACTAGCGGGGATCTACAATGAGCAGTTCTTC
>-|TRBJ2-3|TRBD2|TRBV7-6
CASSFGGTSGDTQYF
TGTGCCAGCAGCTTCGGGGGGACCTCGGGAGATACGCAGTATTTT
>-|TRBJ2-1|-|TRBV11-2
CASSPRSGGGNEQFF
TGTGCCAGCAGCCCGAGGAGCGGAGGGGGGAATGAGCAGTTCTTC
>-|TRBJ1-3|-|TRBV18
CASSVGITGNTIYF
TGTGCCAGCTCTGTTGGGATTACTGGAAACACCATATATTTT
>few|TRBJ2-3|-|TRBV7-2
CASSPFGGTDTQYF
TGTGCCAGCAGCCCCTTCGGGGGCACAGATACGCAGTATTTT
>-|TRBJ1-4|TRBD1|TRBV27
CASSWTLDRVGEKLFF
TGTGCCAGCAGTTGGACACTTGACAGGGTCGGTGAAAAACTGTTTTTT
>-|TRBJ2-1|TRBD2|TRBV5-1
CASSPLAGVYNEQFF
TGCGCCAGCAGCCCACTAGCGGGTGTCTACAATGAGCAGTTCTTC
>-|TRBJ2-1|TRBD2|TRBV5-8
CASSLRSGGSYNEQFF
TGTGCCAGCAGCTTAAGGTCCGGGGGGTCCTACAATGAGCAGTTCTTC
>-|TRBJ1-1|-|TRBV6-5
CASSYSRGRGWTEAFF
TGTGCCAGCAGTTACTCGAGGGGCAGGGGTTGGACTGAAGCTTTCTTT
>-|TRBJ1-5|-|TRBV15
CATSRYNQPQHF
TGTGCCACCAGCAGGTACAATCAGCCCCAGCATTTT
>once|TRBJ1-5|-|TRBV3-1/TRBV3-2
CASSKRQEFNQPQHF
TGTGCCAGCAGCAAAAGACAGGAATTCAATCAGCCCCAGCATTTT
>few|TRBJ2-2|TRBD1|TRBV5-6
CASSVWTGAVTGELFF
TGTGCCAGCAGCGTCTGGACAGGGGCGGTCACCGGGGAGCTGTTTTTT
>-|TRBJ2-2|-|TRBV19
CASSIGQLYTGELFF
TGTGCCAGTAGTATTGGTCAGCTCTACACCGGGGAGCTGTTTTTT
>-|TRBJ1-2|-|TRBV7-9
CASSLQGGMLNYGYTF
TGTGCCAGCAGCTTACAAGGAGGGATGCTGAACTATGGCTACACCTTC
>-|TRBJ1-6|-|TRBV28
CASSFRQIYNSPLHF
TGTGCCAGCAGTTTCCGCCAGATCTATAATTCACCCCTCCACTTT
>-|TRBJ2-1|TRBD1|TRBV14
CASSQKQGGISRNEQFF
TGTGCCAGCAGCCAGAAACAGGGGGGCATTAGTAGGAATGAGCAGTTCTTC
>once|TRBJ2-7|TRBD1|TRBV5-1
CASSPGTGASEQYF
TGCGCCAGCAGCCCCGGGACAGGGGCCTCCGAGCAGTACTTC
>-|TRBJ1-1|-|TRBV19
CASSIDPRGVSEAFF
TGTGCCAGTAGTATAGATCCCAGGGGCGTGTCTGAAGCTTTCTTT